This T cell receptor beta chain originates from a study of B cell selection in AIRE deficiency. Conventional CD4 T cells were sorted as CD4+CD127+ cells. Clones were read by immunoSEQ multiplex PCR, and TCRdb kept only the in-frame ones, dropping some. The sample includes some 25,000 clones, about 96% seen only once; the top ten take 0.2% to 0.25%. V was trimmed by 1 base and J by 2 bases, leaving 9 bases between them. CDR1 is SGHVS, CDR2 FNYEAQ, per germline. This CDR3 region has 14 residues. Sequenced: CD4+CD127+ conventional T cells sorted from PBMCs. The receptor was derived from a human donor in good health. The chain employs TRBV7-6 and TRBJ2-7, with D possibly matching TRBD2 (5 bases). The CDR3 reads CASSLGTFPYEQYF. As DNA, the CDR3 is TGTGCCAGCAGCTTAGGGACTTTCCCCTACGAGCAGTACTTC.